The 28 T cell receptor beta chains below come from one sample, sequenced in a study of T cells after yellow fever vaccination (dated by TCRdb to between 2019 and 2020). Preparation of the library involved 5' RACE. The instrument was an Illumina HiSeq 2500. TCRdb cleaned the public reads at Q25 with fastp, built clones with MiXCR and kept in-frame beta chains. Rows merge per CDR3 protein into single entries with the most common DNA and genes. For this sample the table gives around 140,000 distinct CDR3 sequences, of which 5% to 7.5% were detected only once. Approximately 0.67% of the sample comes from the top ten. Read against the paper, the sample's treatment or condition label means: live attenuated yellow fever vaccine strain. Material: CD4+ T cells sorted from PBMCs, obtained 10 days after the yellow fever booster vaccination. Receptors were obtained from a man younger than 45 who received the YFV17D yellow fever vaccine.

This clonotype has only a few counts. The chain links TRBV5-5 to TRBJ1-2; no definite D call. The germline V gene encodes CDR1 SGHKS and CDR2 YYEKEE (reference sequence). V lost 4 bases and J lost 0, with 10 bases in between. The CDR3 has 14 amino acids. CDR3 residues: CASSPMVANYGYTF. Written as DNA, the CDR3 is TGTGCCAGCAGCCCCATGGTCGCTAACTATGGCTACACCTTC.

This clonotype was observed at least ten times. A read error may produce the germline difference seen at one junction end. This chain joins TRBV6-1 and TRBJ2-1, with a possible D match to TRBD1 (5 bases). The CDR3 sequence is 15 residues long. Germline V gives CDR1 MNHNS, CDR2 SASEGT. CDR3 loop: CASTEGVGPYNEQFF. The CDR3 DNA reads as TGTGCCAGCACTGAAGGGGTGGGGCCCTACAATGAGCAGTTCTTC.

This clonotype was found many times. This CDR3 is CASSLLGVDHGAYEQYF. The CDR3 DNA reads TGTGCCAGCAGTCTCCTAGGGGTCGACCACGGGGCCTACGAGCAGTACTTC. The V gene is TRBV27, the J gene TRBJ2-7; D possibly uses TRBD1 or TRBD2 (5 bases each). In germline, CDR1 is MNHEY, CDR2 SMNVEV (reference sequence). The CDR3 runs to 17 residues. V lost 5 bases and J 2 bases, leaving 22 bases between the germline ends.

The V call is TRBV5-6, the J call TRBJ2-7; 9 nucleotides match TRBD2. V lost 1 base and J lost 3; bases outside the gene matches: 5. CDR3 length: 15 residues. Per germline, CDR1 SGHDT and CDR2 YYEEEE. The CDR3 reads CASSLRAGGDYEQYF. DNA of the CDR3: TGTGCCAGCAGCTTGCGGGCGGGAGGGGACTACGAGCAGTACTTC. The whole variable domain, filled in from reference TRBV5-6 and TRBJ2-7, reads DAGVTQSPTHLIKTRGQQVTLRCSPKSGHDTVSWYQQALGQGPQFIFQYYEEEERQRGNFPDRFSGHQFPNYSSELNVNALLLGDSALYLCASSLRAGGDYEQYFGPGTRLTVT.

This clonotype has ten or more counts. V gene TRBV7-9 combines with J gene TRBJ1-6; TRBD1 might be the D (5 bases). CDR3 length: 16 residues. Germline-derived CDR1 and CDR2 are SEHNR and FQNEAQ (reference sequence). Trimming pared 7 bases from V and 6 bases from J, leaving 19 bases between. The CDR3, as DNA: TGTGCCAGCACCAGGGAGGGCAGAAACCCTAATTCACCCCTCCACTTT. It yields the protein CASTREGRNPNSPLHF.

This clonotype was seen ten or more times. The chain joins TRBV7-2 to TRBJ2-5; no clear D. The length of the CDR3 is 15 residues. Germline assignment: CDR1 SGHTA and CDR2 FQGNSA. V was clipped by 5 bases and J by 0 bases, with 13 bases between them. Here the CDR3 DNA reads TGTGCCAGCAGCCTCGGTGGGCAGCACCAAGAGACCCAGTACTTC. Translated, it gives CASSLGGQHQETQYF.

This clonotype was counted at least ten times. V usage is TRBV6-5 and J usage is TRBJ2-3; 9 nucleotides agree with TRBD2. The germline gives CDR1 MNHEY, CDR2 SVGAGI. J lost 6 bases, V lost 0 bases, and 10 bases had no gene match. CDR3 size: 17 residues. The CDR3 sequence is CASSYSLGAGGRDTQYF. CDR3 bases: TGTGCCAGCAGTTACTCCCTCGGAGCGGGAGGCCGGGATACGCAGTATTTT.

This clonotype was counted many times. The chain has TRBV21-1 and TRBJ2-7; TRBD2 is the table's D call and was not checked against the DNA. TRBV21-1 is tagged as a pseudogene. CDR3 length: 15 amino acids. CDR3 sequence reads: CASSKEDWTEYEQYF. The CDR3 coding sequence is TGTGCCAGCAGCAAAGAGGACTGGACTGAGTACGAGCAGTACTTC.

This clonotype was recorded at least ten times. The chain employs TRBV20-1 and TRBJ2-3; D might be TRBD2 (6 bases). CDR1 is DFQATT and CDR2 is SNEGSKA in the germline V gene (reference sequence). Between the trimmed V and J ends, which lost 3 bases and 2 bases, there was a span of 12 bases. The CDR3 spans 14 residues. CDR3 nucleotide sequence: TGCAGTGCTAGCGGTGCGGGGCTCACAGATACGCAGTATTTT. This sequence encodes CSASGAGLTDTQYF.

This clonotype was counted many times. J is TRBJ2-3 and V is TRBV6-5, with a tentative D call TRBD2 (6 bases). Trimming took 4 bases from V and 1 from J, leaving 18 bases between them. CDR1 and CDR2 from the germline V gene are MNHEY and SVGAGI. The CDR3 length is 17 residues. Written as DNA, the CDR3 is TGTGCCAGCAGTTCCGCCCGGGACTTGTTCGGCACAGATACGCAGTATTTT. This translates into CASSSARDLFGTDTQYF.

In this sample, this clonotype turned up a few times. V is TRBV11-2 and J is TRBJ2-5; TRBD1 might be the D (6 bases). Trimming shortened V by 3 bases and J by 10 bases, and 21 bases separated the two germline ends. The CDR3 covers 15 residues. The germline gives CDR1 SGHAT, CDR2 FQNNGV. CDR3 region: CASSFLDPEGGNQYF. As DNA, the CDR3 is TGTGCCAGCAGCTTTCTAGACCCTGAAGGGGGTAACCAGTACTTC. The variable domain in full, with the rest retrieved from reference TRBV11-2 and TRBJ2-5, is EAGVAQSPRYKIIEKRQSVAFWCNPISGHATLYWYQQILGQGPKLLIQFQNNGVVDDSQLPKDRFSAERLKGVDSTLKIQPAKLEDSAVYLCASSFLDPEGGNQYFGPGTRLLVL.

The V and J genes are TRBV5-1 and TRBJ1-1; TRBD1 matches 10 bases. With V trimmed by 0 bases and J by 5 bases, 10 bases remained unmatched. Germline lookup yields CDR1 SGHRS and CDR2 YFSETQ. This CDR3 spans 17 amino acids. The CDR3 DNA follows: TGCGCCAGCAGCTTGGGTATAAGGACAGGGGGAGTTACTGAAGCTTTCTTT. As protein: CASSLGIRTGGVTEAFF.

This clonotype came up many times. The gene calls are TRBV20-1 and TRBJ2-2, with D possibly matching TRBD1 (6 bases). V was clipped by 5 bases and J by 3 bases, with 19 bases between them. The germline V gene has CDR1 DFQATT and CDR2 SNEGSKA (reference sequence). This CDR3 is built from 16 residues. The CDR3 DNA reads as TGCAGTGCTCTTTCCAACAGGGAGAAGGACACCGGGGAGCTGTTTTTT. Translating gives CSALSNREKDTGELFF.

This clonotype was picked up many times. This CDR3 reads CASSFRPGSYEQYF. The CDR3 coding sequence is TGTGCCAGCAGTTTCCGGCCGGGCTCCTACGAGCAGTACTTC. The chain has TRBV12-3 or TRBV12-4 and TRBJ2-7, with D uncertain. The V end lost 3 bases, the J end lost 0 bases, and 9 bases lay between the germline ends. This CDR3 contains 14 residues.

V gene TRBV6-2 or TRBV6-3 combines with J gene TRBJ1-6; D is ambiguous. Trimming took 2 bases from V and 8 from J, leaving 10 bases between them. Germline CDR1 MNHEY, CDR2 SVGEGT. The CDR3 contains 14 residues. The CDR3 DNA sequence: TGTGCCAGCAGTTACAGGACCCACTATTCACCCCTCCACTTT. Amino acid sequence: CASSYRTHYSPLHF.

The rearrangement joins TRBV12-3 or TRBV12-4 to TRBJ2-1; a weak D match, TRBD2 (6 bases). This CDR3 comprises 15 residues. Trimming pared 2 bases from V and 8 bases from J, leaving 16 bases between. CDR3 residues: CASSLKGRRAYEQFF. The CDR3 DNA sequence: TGTGCCAGCAGTTTAAAGGGCAGGAGGGCGTATGAGCAGTTCTTC.

This clonotype was counted ten times or more. V and J are TRBV5-1 and TRBJ2-2; maybe TRBD2 (5 bases). Germline V gene lookup returns CDR1 SGHRS and CDR2 YFSETQ. The CDR3 runs to 14 residues. Trimming shortened V by 4 bases and J by 4 bases, and 11 bases separated the two germline ends. CDR3 sequence: CASSVGATTGELFF. In nucleotides, the CDR3 is TGCGCCAGCAGCGTGGGAGCAACCACCGGGGAGCTGTTTTTT.

As to this clonotype: Being one base from a much bigger clone, this may be a read error. The chain combines TRBV11-3 with TRBJ2-1, with unresolved D. Germline V gene sequence: CDR1 SGHNT, CDR2 YENEEA. CDR3 length: 12 amino acids. DNA for the CDR3: TGTGCCAGCAGCTCACCCTCCCGGACGCAATTTTTC. It specifies CASSSPSRTQFF.

This clonotype appeared many times. The CDR3 loop reads CSVVLSYEQYF. The CDR3 nucleotides read TGCAGCGTTGTGCTTAGCTACGAGCAGTACTTC. The chain links TRBV29-1 to TRBJ2-7; D not resolved. The CDR3 length is 11 residues. The germline V and J ends were trimmed by 4 bases and 3 bases, with 7 bases remaining between them. CDR1 is SQVTM, CDR2 ANQGSEA, per germline.

This clonotype has at least ten counts. The J gene is TRBJ2-2, the V gene TRBV12-3 or TRBV12-4; D may be TRBD2 (6 bases). The CDR3 has 16 residues. Trimming removed 7 bases from V and 4 bases from J, with 19 bases in between. DNA of the CDR3: TGTGCCAGCATCCCTATCTCGGGAGCGCGCACCGGGGAGCTGTTTTTT. Translated, it gives CASIPISGARTGELFF.

Many counts were recorded for this clonotype. V is TRBV6-2 or TRBV6-3 and J is TRBJ2-2, with 9 bases lining up with TRBD1. This CDR3 spans 16 amino acids. Germline V gene sequence: CDR1 MNHEY, CDR2 SVGEGT. J gave up 1 base and V 6 bases, and 6 bases lay outside the gene matches. The CDR3 nucleotides read TGTGCCAGCAGACACCTGACAGGGGGGAACACCGGGGAGCTGTTTTTT. It yields the protein CASRHLTGGNTGELFF.

This sequence joins TRBV11-3 and TRBJ2-3; TRBD2 aligns across 8 bases. Germline CDR1 SGHNT, CDR2 YENEEA. Trimming at V came to 1 base and at J to 1 base, leaving 7 bases not matched to a gene. The CDR3 consists of 17 residues. CDR3 nucleotide sequence: TGTGCCAGCAGCTTAGGATCGGGAGGGCTGGGCACAGATACGCAGTATTTT. Encoded protein: CASSLGSGGLGTDTQYF. Filled out from reference TRBV11-3 and TRBJ2-3, the complete variable domain reads EAGVVQSPRYKIIEKKQPVAFWCNPISGHNTLYWYLQNLGQGPELLIRYENEEAVDDSQLPKDRFSAERLKGVDSTLKIQPAELGDSAVYLCASSLGSGGLGTDTQYFGPGTRLTVL.

This clonotype was seen ten or more times. The chain combines TRBV7-2 with TRBJ2-5; 9 bases are a match to TRBD2. CDR3 length: 16 residues. With V trimmed by 0 bases and J by 2 bases, 4 bases remained unmatched. Germline CDR1 SGHTA, CDR2 FQGNSA. CDR3 amino acids: CASSLASSGNQETQYF. The CDR3 DNA reads TGTGCCAGCAGCTTAGCTTCTAGCGGGAATCAAGAGACCCAGTACTTC.

A note on this clonotype: A read error is possible here, since a much larger clone lies one base away. V gene TRBV12-3 or TRBV12-4 combines with J gene TRBJ2-1; weak D call: TRBD1 (5 bases). The CDR3 loop spans 14 amino acids. Trimming pared 6 bases from V and 2 bases from J, leaving 11 bases between. CDR3 coding DNA: TGTGCCAGCAGGGACATAAGCCCCTACAATGAGCAGTTCTTC. Amino acids: CASRDISPYNEQFF.

The genes are TRBV20-1 and TRBJ1-1; D unclear. The CDR3 is 11 amino acids. The germline V gene has CDR1 DFQATT and CDR2 SNEGSKA (reference sequence). Trimming left V 8 bases short and J 2 bases short, with 9 bases between. Here the CDR3 reads CSTRGNTEAFF. The DNA for the CDR3 is TGCAGTACAAGAGGAAACACTGAAGCTTTCTTT.

This clonotype has a count of ten or more. This chain joins TRBV9 and TRBJ2-1, with 10 bases identical to TRBD2. The CDR3 consists of 16 residues. Per the germline V gene, CDR1 is SGDLS and CDR2 is YYNGEE. The V and J ends lost 2 bases and 4 bases, in that order; junction bases with no gene match: 6. For the CDR3, the DNA is TGTGCCAGCAGCGTGACGAGCGGGAGGGCATACAATGAGCAGTTCTTC. Its protein is CASSVTSGRAYNEQFF.

Many counts were recorded for this clonotype. The gene calls are TRBV5-1 and TRBJ2-7; 8 bases align to TRBD1. The trim removed 4 bases at V and 0 bases at J, leaving 3 bases unmatched. The CDR3 runs to 14 residues. The germline V gene encodes CDR1 SGHRS and CDR2 YFSETQ. The CDR3 here is CASSPGQGSYEQYF. CDR3 coding DNA: TGCGCCAGCAGCCCAGGACAGGGCTCCTACGAGCAGTACTTC.

This clonotype was observed many times. J is TRBJ2-2 and V is TRBV12-3 or TRBV12-4; the match to TRBD2 covers 14 bases. This CDR3 comprises 19 residues. After removal of 6 bases from V and 4 bases from J, the junction contained 13 bases not matched to a gene. CDR3 sequence: CASRLPGLAGGPGTGELFF. The CDR3 DNA reads TGTGCCAGCAGACTACCCGGACTAGCGGGAGGTCCCGGCACCGGGGAGCTGTTTTTT.